The 25 T cell receptor beta chains below were found in one sample sequenced in a study of metastatic and nonmetastatic thyroid tumors. Thyroid surgery was preceded by no treatment in any patient. TCRdb re-processed the PCR reads through MiXCR. The sample has about 23,000 clones, about a quarter seen once. Sequenced sample: tumor tissue. Receptor source: a female donor with papillary thyroid cancer or a benign thyroid nodule (not recorded which). Some clones in this sample may be carry-over from other donors' samples.

Relative to its sample, this clone is medium-sized. The chain has TRBV7-9 and TRBJ1-4, with a tentative D call TRBD1 (5 bases). Per the germline V gene, CDR1 is SEHNR and CDR2 is FQNEAQ (reference sequence). V lost 4 bases and J 0 bases, leaving 24 bases between the germline ends. This CDR3 region has 20 residues. CDR3 bases: TGTGCCAGCAGCTCTGCCCGGGACTGGGCATATCAAGCAACTAATGAAAAACTGTTTTTT. Residues: CASSSARDWAYQATNEKLFF.

Of note for this clone: Possible read error: a much larger clone is one base away. This chain connects TRBV20-1 to TRBJ2-3; D is unresolved. The CDR3 has 12 residues. Germline-derived CDR1 and CDR2 are DFQATT and SNEGSKA (reference sequence). The V gene lost 3 bases and the J gene lost 2 bases, with 6 bases spanning the gap. CDR3 coding DNA: TGCAGTGCTAGGACTGTCACAGATACGCAGTATTTT. This translates into CSARTVTDTQYF.

This clone was counted between two and nine times. The rearrangement joins TRBV6-1 to TRBJ1-5, with TRBD1 identical over 7 bases. The CDR3 totals 14 residues. The J segment lost 5 bases and the V segment lost 10 bases, leaving 11 bases of the junction unmatched. In germline, CDR1 is MNHNS, CDR2 SASEGT. The DNA for the CDR3 is TGTGCCACCCACAGGGGTTCGGGAGATCAGCCCCAGCATTTT. It specifies CATHRGSGDQPQHF.

This clone was counted a few times. An end of the junction does not agree with germline; a read error may underlie this. The rearrangement joins TRBV4-1 to TRBJ2-7; no definite D call. CDR1 and CDR2 (germline): MGHRA, YSYEKL. The CDR3 has 13 amino acids. CDR3 DNA: TGTGCCAGCAGCCGAGATTTGTACTACGAGCAGTACTTC. Translation gives CASSRDLYYEQYF.

By sample share, this clone is medium-sized (0.01 to 0.1%). The rearrangement links TRBV20-1 to TRBJ2-1; TRBD2 aligns across 8 bases. The CDR3 runs to 15 residues. The V gene end was trimmed by 0 bases and the J gene end by 6 bases; junction bases not matched to a gene: 7. CDR1 is DFQATT, CDR2 SNEGSKA, per germline (reference sequence). CDR3 sequence reads: CSARDPLSGGNEQFF. The CDR3 nucleotides read TGCAGTGCTAGAGATCCCTTGAGCGGGGGCAATGAGCAGTTCTTC.

This clone is judged medium-sized. The chain is built from TRBV5-1 and TRBJ2-7; D gene unclear. Germline V gene lookup returns CDR1 SGHRS and CDR2 YFSETQ. The V end was cut by 4 bases, the J end by 1 base, with 9 bases between. The CDR3 is 13 amino acids. The CDR3 sequence is CASSPDNSYEQYF. The CDR3 DNA reads TGCGCCAGCAGCCCAGACAATTCCTACGAGCAGTACTTC.

J is TRBJ2-3 and V is TRBV5-1; 7 bases are a match to TRBD2. Germline V gene sequence: CDR1 SGHRS, CDR2 YFSETQ. The CDR3 sequence is 17 residues long. J gave up 6 bases and V 4 bases, and 17 bases lay outside the gene matches. Here the CDR3 reads CASSTRLATPPGDTQYF. CDR3 nucleotides: TGCGCCAGCAGCACACGACTAGCTACTCCCCCGGGGGATACGCAGTATTTT.

This clone was seen repeatedly, ten times or more. The sample carries other DNA sequences with the same CDR3. The chain has TRBV19 and TRBJ1-5; the D gene is possibly TRBD1 (6 bases). Germline CDR1 LNHDA, CDR2 SQIVND (reference sequence). Trimming took 7 bases from V and 5 from J, leaving 15 bases between them. The CDR3 consists of 14 residues. The CDR3 bases are TGTGCCAGTATTGGGGGCAGTCTTGATCAGCCCCAGCATTTT. Residues: CASIGGSLDQPQHF. Using reference TRBV19 and TRBJ1-5 for the parts outside the CDR3, the full variable domain is DGGITQSPKYLFRKEGQNVTLSCEQNLNHDAMYWYRQDPGQGLRLIYYSQIVNDFQKGDIAEGYSVSREKKESFPLTVTSAQKNPTAFYLCASIGGSLDQPQHFGDGTRLSIL.

This clone was detected only a few times. The identical CDR3 is also encoded by other nucleotide sequences in the sample. This chain joins TRBV28 and TRBJ2-6, with D possibly being TRBD1 (5 bases). CDR3 size: 16 residues. Germline CDR1 reads MDHEN; CDR2 reads SYDVKM. The ends were cut back, 5 bases at V and 4 bases at J, with 15 bases in the middle. The CDR3 bases are TGTGCCAGCAGTACCCGTACAGGTCAAGGGGCCAACGTCCTGACTTTC. It is translated as CASSTRTGQGANVLTF.

Ten or more counts support this clone. V is TRBV7-6 and J is TRBJ2-1, with TRBD2 matching over 12 bases. The V gene's germline CDR1 is SGHVS and CDR2 FNYEAQ. This CDR3 spans 18 amino acids. Unmatched junction bases numbered 11, after V lost 2 bases and J lost 6 bases. The CDR3 is CASSLTSGGPISGNEQFF. As DNA, the CDR3 is TGTGCCAGCAGCTTAACTAGCGGGGGGCCTATTTCGGGCAATGAGCAGTTCTTC. The full variable domain, rest sourced from reference TRBV7-6 and TRBJ2-1, is GAGVSQSPRYKVTKRGQDVALRCDPISGHVSLYWYRQALGQGPEFLTYFNYEAQQDKSGLPNDRFSAERPEGSISTLTIQRTEQRDSAMYRCASSLTSGGPISGNEQFFGPGTRLTVL.

Notes on this clone: A much larger clonotype is one base distant, so this may be a read error. The rearrangement joins TRBV5-4 to TRBJ1-3, with 7 bases identical to TRBD1. Germline assignment: CDR1 SGHNT and CDR2 YYREEE (reference sequence). The CDR3 sequence is 15 residues long. Trimming removed 4 bases from V and 4 bases from J; junction bases left unmatched: 8. The CDR3 nucleotides are TGTGCCAGCAGCCTGACAGGGTCGCCCGGAAACACCATATATTTT. It yields the protein CASSLTGSPGNTIYF. Filled out from reference TRBV5-4 and TRBJ1-3, the complete variable domain reads ETGVTQSPTHLIKTRGQQVTLRCSSQSGHNTVSWYQQALGQGPQFIFQYYREEENGRGNFPPRFSGLQFPNYSSELNVNALELDDSALYLCASSLTGSPGNTIYFGEGSWLTVV.

This clone appeared once. The rearrangement uses TRBV4-3 and TRBJ2-7; D remains ambiguous. CDR3 length: 17 amino acids. Deletions cut 1 base from V and 2 bases from J, with 18 bases between. Germline V gene sequence: CDR1 LGHNA, CDR2 YSLEER. The CDR3 nucleotides read TGCGCCAGCAGCCAAGCTCCCGTCGTGGTGCCCCCCTACGAGCAGTACTTC. Protein: CASSQAPVVVPPYEQYF.

Comment on this clone: One end of the junction does not line up with germline, which may come from a read error. The V call is TRBV11-2, the J call TRBJ2-2; 7 bases line up with TRBD1. This CDR3 has 17 amino acids. Germline assignment: CDR1 SGHAT and CDR2 FQNNGV. The chain's CDR3 is CASSLGPGGWGIGEPFF. CDR3 nucleotide sequence: TGTGCCAGCAGCTTAGGTCCAGGGGGATGGGGCATCGGGGAGCCGTTTTTT. The whole variable domain, remainder taken from reference TRBV11-2 and TRBJ2-2, is EAGVAQSPRYKIIEKRQSVAFWCNPISGHATLYWYQQILGQGPKLLIQFQNNGVVDDSQLPKDRFSAERLKGVDSTLKIQPAKLEDSAVYLCASSLGPGGWGIGEPFFGEGSRLTVL.

This clone is deemed medium-sized. The V gene is TRBV6-1, the J gene TRBJ2-3; 9 bases align to TRBD2. V gave up 1 base and J gave up 3 bases; unmatched junction bases: 5. The CDR3 covers 16 residues. CDR1 and CDR2 from the germline V gene are MNHNS and SASEGT. The CDR3 DNA reads as TGTGCCAGCAGTGAAGATGGCGGGGGGGCGACAGATACGCAGTATTTT. Residues: CASSEDGGGATDTQYF.

CDR3 sequence (DNA): TGTGCCATCAGTTTGAGGGGAAACACAGATACGCAGTATTTT. This codes for CAISLRGNTDTQYF. This chain links TRBV5-8 with TRBJ2-3; D tentatively reads TRBD1 or TRBD2 (5 bases each). The germline V gene encodes CDR1 SGHTS and CDR2 YDEGEE. V was trimmed by 9 bases and J by 2 bases, leaving 16 bases between them. The CDR3 is 14 residues long. The full variable domain, its missing parts supplied by reference TRBV5-8 and TRBJ2-3, is EAGVTQSPTHLIKTRGQQATLRCSPISGHTSVYWYQQALGLGLQFLLWYDEGEERNRGNFPPRFSGRQFPNYSSELNVNALELEDSALYLCAISLRGNTDTQYFGPGTRLTVL.

This clone was recorded at least ten times. Other DNA sequences in the sample encode the same CDR3. The gene calls are TRBV4-3 and TRBJ2-1; tentatively, D is TRBD1 (5 bases). Germline values: CDR1 LGHNA, CDR2 YSLEER. CDR3 length equals 15 residues. Trimming took 2 bases from V and 3 from J, leaving 11 bases between them. CDR3 sequence: CASSQQGLGYNEQFF. DNA for the CDR3: TGCGCCAGCAGCCAACAGGGTTTAGGCTACAATGAGCAGTTCTTC.

This clone showed up many times. The chain combines TRBV3-1 with TRBJ1-1; tentative D call: TRBD1 (6 bases). This CDR3 spans 16 amino acids. The ends were cut back, 0 bases at V and 5 bases at J, with 16 bases in the middle. Germline CDR1 is LGHDT and CDR2 is YNNKEL (reference sequence). The CDR3 loop reads CASSQDLLGRGTEAFF. The CDR3 nucleotides are TGTGCCAGCAGCCAAGATCTGTTGGGGAGGGGGACTGAAGCTTTCTTT.

The J gene is TRBJ2-3, the V gene TRBV13; 9 bases align to TRBD1. Trimming took 2 bases from V and 0 from J; bases not matched to a gene: 9. Germline CDR1 PRHDT, CDR2 FYEKMQ (reference sequence). This CDR3 comprises 18 residues. Written as DNA, the CDR3 is TGTGCCAGCAGCTTAACAGGGGGCTACAGTGGGAGCACAGATACGCAGTATTTT. This encodes CASSLTGGYSGSTDTQYF.

This clone was counted at least ten times. This chain joins TRBV30 and TRBJ1-4; TRBD1 is a possible D gene (6 bases). V lost 0 bases and J lost 8, with 13 bases in between. CDR1 is GTSNPN and CDR2 is SVGIG in the germline V gene (reference sequence). This CDR3 contains 14 residues. CDR3 DNA sequence: TGTGCCTGGAGTGTATCGGGGGCACACGAAAAACTGTTTTTT. It specifies CAWSVSGAHEKLFF.

The genes are TRBV27 and TRBJ1-4; D might be TRBD1 (6 bases). The CDR3 has 14 amino acids. In germline, CDR1 is MNHEY, CDR2 SMNVEV (reference sequence). Trimming cost V 6 bases and J 8 bases, with 16 bases left between them. The CDR3 DNA reads as TGTGCCAGCAGACCTACAGGGTTCCACGAAAAACTGTTTTTT. This codes for CASRPTGFHEKLFF.

The chain combines TRBV5-1 with TRBJ1-4; perhaps TRBD1 as D (6 bases). The CDR3 length is 15 residues. The germline V and J ends were trimmed by 1 base and 7 bases, with 14 bases remaining between them. The germline gives CDR1 SGHRS, CDR2 YFSETQ. This chain's CDR3 is CASSLQRGGGEKLFF. CDR3 coding DNA: TGCGCCAGCAGCTTGCAAAGGGGGGGAGGTGAAAAACTGTTTTTT.

This clone was seen at least ten times. Within the sample, other DNA sequences also encode this same CDR3. The chain carries TRBV5-1 and TRBJ1-2; D unclear. This CDR3 spans 13 amino acids. CDR1 is SGHRS, CDR2 YFSETQ, per germline. V shed 5 bases and J shed 8 bases, with 16 bases lying between them. CDR3 loop: CASSYDSPGGYTF. The CDR3 DNA sequence: TGCGCCAGCAGTTATGACTCCCCGGGGGGCTACACCTTC.

This clone was detected ten times or more. The chain couples TRBV28 to TRBJ2-7; TRBD1 might be the D (5 bases). Germline lookup yields CDR1 MDHEN and CDR2 SYDVKM. The CDR3 extends over 13 amino acids. Trimming removed 2 bases at V and 2 bases at J, with 7 bases between. CDR3 loop: CASSLAGTYEQYF. DNA for the CDR3: TGTGCCAGCAGTTTAGCAGGGACCTACGAGCAGTACTTC.

This clone was seen a few times. The gene calls are TRBV6-2 or TRBV6-3 and TRBJ2-7; D unclear. This CDR3 has 15 residues. Germline assignment: CDR1 MNHEY and CDR2 SVGEGT. The ends were cut back, 6 bases at V and 1 base at J, with 16 bases in the middle. CDR3 loop: CASSSDDGVSYEQYF. The CDR3 nucleotides are TGTGCCAGCAGCAGCGATGACGGAGTATCCTACGAGCAGTACTTC.

V usage is TRBV6-2 or TRBV6-3 and J usage is TRBJ1-2; 7 nucleotides agree with TRBD1. Germline lookup yields CDR1 MNHEY and CDR2 SVGEGT. After removal of 5 bases from V and 5 bases from J, the junction contained 11 bases not matched to a gene. This CDR3 region has 15 residues. CDR3 amino acids: CASSAVLQGSYGYTF. In nucleotides, the CDR3 is TGTGCCAGCAGTGCTGTCCTACAGGGGTCATATGGCTACACCTTC.